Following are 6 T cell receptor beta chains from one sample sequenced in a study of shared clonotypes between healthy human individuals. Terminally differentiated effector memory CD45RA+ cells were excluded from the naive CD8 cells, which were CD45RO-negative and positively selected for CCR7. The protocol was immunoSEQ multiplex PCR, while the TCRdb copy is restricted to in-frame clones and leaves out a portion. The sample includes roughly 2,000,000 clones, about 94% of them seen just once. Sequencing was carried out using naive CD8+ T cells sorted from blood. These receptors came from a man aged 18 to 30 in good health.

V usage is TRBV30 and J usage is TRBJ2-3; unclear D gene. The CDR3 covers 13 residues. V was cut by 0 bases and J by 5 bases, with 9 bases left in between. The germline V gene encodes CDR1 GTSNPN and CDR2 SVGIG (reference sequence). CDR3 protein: CAWSVGWGDTQYF. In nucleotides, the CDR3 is TGTGCCTGGAGTGTAGGGTGGGGAGATACGCAGTATTTT.

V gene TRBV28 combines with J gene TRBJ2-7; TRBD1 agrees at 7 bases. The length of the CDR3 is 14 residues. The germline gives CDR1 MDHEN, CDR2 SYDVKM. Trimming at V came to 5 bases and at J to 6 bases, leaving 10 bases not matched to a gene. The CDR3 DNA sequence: TGTGCCAGCAGTCCCGTGAAGACAGGGCCCGAGCAGTACTTC. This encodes CASSPVKTGPEQYF.

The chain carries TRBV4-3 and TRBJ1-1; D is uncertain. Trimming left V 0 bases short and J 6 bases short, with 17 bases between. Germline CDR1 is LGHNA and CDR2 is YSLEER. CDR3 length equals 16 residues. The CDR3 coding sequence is TGCGCCAGCAGCCAAGAGTGGGCCGGGTTCTCTTCTGAAGCTTTCTTT. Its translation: CASSQEWAGFSSEAFF.

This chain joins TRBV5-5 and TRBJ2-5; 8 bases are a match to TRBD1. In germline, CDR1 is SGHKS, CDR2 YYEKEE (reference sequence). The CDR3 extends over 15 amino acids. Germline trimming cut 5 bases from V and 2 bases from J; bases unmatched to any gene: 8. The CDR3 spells CASRLWTGRQETQYF. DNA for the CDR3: TGTGCCAGCAGACTCTGGACAGGGAGACAAGAGACCCAGTACTTC.

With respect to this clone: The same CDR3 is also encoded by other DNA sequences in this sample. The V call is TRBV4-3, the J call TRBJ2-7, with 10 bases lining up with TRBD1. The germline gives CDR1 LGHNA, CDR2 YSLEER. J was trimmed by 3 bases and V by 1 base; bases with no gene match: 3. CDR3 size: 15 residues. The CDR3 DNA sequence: TGCGCCAGCAGCCAAGCGAGGACAGGGGGCTACGAGCAGTACTTC. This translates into CASSQARTGGYEQYF.

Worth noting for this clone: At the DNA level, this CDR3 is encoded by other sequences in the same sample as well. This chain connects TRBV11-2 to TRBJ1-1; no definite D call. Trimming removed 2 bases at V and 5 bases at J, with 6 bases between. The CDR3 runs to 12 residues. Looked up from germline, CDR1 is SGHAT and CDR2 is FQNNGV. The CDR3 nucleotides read TGTGCCAGCAGCTTACTGGGAACTGAAGCTTTCTTT. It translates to CASSLLGTEAFF.